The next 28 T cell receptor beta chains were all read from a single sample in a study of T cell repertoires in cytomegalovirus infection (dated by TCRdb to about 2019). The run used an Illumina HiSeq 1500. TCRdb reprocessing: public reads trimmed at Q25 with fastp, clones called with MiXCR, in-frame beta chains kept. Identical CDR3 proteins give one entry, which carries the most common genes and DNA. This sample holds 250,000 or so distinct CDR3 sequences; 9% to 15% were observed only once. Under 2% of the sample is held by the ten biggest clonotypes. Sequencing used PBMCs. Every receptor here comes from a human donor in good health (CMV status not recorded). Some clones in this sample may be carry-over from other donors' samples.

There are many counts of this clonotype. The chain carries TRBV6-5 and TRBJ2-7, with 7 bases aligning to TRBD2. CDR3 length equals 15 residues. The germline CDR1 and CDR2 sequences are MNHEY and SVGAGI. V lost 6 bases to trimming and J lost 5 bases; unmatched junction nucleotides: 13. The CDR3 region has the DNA TGTGCCAGCAGGCAGGAGCGCGGGAGTATCGACGAGCAGTACTTC. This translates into CASRQERGSIDEQYF.

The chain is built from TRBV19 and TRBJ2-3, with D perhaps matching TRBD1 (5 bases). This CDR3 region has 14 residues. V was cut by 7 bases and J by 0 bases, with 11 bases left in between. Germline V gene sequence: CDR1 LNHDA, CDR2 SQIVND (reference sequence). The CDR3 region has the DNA TGTGCCAGTAACCCTGGGGCGAGCACAGATACGCAGTATTTT. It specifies CASNPGASTDTQYF. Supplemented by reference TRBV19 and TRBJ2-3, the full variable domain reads DGGITQSPKYLFRKEGQNVTLSCEQNLNHDAMYWYRQDPGQGLRLIYYSQIVNDFQKGDIAEGYSVSREKKESFPLTVTSAQKNPTAFYLCASNPGASTDTQYFGPGTRLTVL.

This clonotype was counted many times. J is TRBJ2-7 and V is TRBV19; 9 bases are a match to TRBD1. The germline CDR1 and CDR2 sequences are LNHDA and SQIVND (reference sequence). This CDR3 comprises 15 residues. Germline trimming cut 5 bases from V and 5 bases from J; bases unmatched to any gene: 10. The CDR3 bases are TGTGCCAGTAGTGTCCGGACAGGGGAGAGAAACGAGCAGTACTTC. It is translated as CASSVRTGERNEQYF.

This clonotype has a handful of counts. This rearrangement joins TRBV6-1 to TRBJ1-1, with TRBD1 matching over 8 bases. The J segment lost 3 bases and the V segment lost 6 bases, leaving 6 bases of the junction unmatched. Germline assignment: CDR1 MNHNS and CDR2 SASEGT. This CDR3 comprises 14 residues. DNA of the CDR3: TGTGCCAGCAGCCAGGGGGCCGCCCACACTGAAGCTTTCTTT. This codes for CASSQGAAHTEAFF.

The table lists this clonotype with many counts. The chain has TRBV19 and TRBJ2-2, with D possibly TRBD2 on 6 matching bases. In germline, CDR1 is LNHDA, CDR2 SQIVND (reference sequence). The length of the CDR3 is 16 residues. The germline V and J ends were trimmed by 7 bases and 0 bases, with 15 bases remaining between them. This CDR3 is CASTPSGVTNTGELFF. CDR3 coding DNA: TGTGCCAGTACTCCGTCGGGGGTTACGAACACCGGGGAGCTGTTTTTT.

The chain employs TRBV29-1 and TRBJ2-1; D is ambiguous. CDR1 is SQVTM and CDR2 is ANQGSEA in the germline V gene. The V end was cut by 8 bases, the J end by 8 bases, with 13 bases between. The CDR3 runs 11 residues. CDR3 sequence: CSSRILDEQFF. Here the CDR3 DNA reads TGCAGCTCTCGGATTCTCGATGAGCAGTTCTTC.

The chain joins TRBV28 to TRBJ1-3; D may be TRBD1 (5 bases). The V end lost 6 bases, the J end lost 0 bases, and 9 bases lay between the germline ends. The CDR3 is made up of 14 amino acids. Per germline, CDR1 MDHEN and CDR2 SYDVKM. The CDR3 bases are TGTGCCAGCAGAGCTGGGGGCTCTGGAAACACCATATATTTT. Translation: CASRAGGSGNTIYF.

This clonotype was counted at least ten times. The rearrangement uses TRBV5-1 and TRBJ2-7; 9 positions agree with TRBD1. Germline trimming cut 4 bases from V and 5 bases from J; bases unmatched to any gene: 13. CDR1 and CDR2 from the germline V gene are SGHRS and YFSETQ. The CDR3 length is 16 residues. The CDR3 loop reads CASSKTTGTGQNEQYF. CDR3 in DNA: TGCGCCAGCAGCAAGACGACCGGGACAGGGCAAAACGAGCAGTACTTC.

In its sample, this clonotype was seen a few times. CDR3 nucleotide sequence: TGTGCCAGCTCACCACCGAGTACTAGCCTCGCCTCTGGGGCCAACGTCCTGACTTTC. Translating it yields CASSPPSTSLASGANVLTF. The chain carries TRBV18 and TRBJ2-6; possibly TRBD2 for D (6 bases). This CDR3 contains 19 residues. The germline V gene has CDR1 KGHSH and CDR2 LQKENI. With 0 bases removed from V and 0 bases from J, the gap between germline ends came to 15 bases.

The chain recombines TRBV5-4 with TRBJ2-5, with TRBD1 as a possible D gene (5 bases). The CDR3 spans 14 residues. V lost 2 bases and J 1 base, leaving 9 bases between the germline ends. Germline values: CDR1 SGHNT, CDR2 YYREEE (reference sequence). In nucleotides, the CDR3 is TGTGCCAGCAGCTTTGGGGCGGCCCAAGAGACCCAGTACTTC. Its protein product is CASSFGAAQETQYF.

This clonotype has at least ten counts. DNA of the CDR3: TGTGCCAGCAGCTACGAGCGGACCGGGGAGCTGTTTTTT. Encoded protein: CASSYERTGELFF. The genes are TRBV12-3 or TRBV12-4 and TRBJ2-2; D is perhaps TRBD2 (5 bases). Deletions cut 6 bases from V and 5 bases from J, with 10 bases between. The length of the CDR3 is 13 residues.

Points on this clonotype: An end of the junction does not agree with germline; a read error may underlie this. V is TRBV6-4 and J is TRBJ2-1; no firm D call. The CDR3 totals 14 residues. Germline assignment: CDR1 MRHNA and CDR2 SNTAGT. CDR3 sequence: CASSEDRSTSLMIF. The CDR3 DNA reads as TGTGCCAGCAGTGAAGACCGATCCACATCCTTAATGATCTTC.

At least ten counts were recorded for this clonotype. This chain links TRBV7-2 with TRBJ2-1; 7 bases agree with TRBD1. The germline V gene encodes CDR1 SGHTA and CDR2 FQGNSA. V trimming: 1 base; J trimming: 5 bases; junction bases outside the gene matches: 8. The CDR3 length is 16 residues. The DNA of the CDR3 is TGTGCCAGCAGCTTAGTCGACAGGGTATTAGACAATGAGCAGTTCTTC. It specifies CASSLVDRVLDNEQFF.

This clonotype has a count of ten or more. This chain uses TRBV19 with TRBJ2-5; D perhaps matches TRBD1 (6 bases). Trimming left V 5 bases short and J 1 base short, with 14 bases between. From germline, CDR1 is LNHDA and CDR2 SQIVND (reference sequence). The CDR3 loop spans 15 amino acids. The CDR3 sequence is CASSFPQGIQETQYF. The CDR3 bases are TGTGCCAGTAGTTTTCCTCAGGGGATCCAAGAGACCCAGTACTTC.

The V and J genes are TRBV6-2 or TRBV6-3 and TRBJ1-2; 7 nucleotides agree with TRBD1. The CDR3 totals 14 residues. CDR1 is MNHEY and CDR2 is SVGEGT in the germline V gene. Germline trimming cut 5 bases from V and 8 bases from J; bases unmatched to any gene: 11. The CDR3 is CASSDPTGTFGYTF. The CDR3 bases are TGTGCCAGCAGTGACCCGACAGGGACCTTCGGCTACACCTTC.

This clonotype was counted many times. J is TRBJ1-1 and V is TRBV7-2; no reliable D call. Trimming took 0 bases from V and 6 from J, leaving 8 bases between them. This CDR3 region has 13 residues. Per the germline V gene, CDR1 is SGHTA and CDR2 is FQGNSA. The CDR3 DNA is TGTGCCAGCAGCTTAGCGCCAAGGGCTGAAGCTTTCTTT. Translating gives CASSLAPRAEAFF.

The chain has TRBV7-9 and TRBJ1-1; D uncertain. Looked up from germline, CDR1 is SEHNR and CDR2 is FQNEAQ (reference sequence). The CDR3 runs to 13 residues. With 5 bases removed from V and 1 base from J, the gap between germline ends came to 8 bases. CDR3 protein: CASSLMRNTEAFF. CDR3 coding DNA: TGTGCCAGCAGCCTAATGCGGAACACTGAAGCTTTCTTT.

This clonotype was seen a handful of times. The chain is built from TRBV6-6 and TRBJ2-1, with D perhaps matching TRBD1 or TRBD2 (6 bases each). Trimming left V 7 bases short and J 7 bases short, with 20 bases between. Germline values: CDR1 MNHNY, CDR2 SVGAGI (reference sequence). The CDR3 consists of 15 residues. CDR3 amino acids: CASNNKMGAGNEQFF. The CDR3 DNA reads TGTGCCAGCAATAATAAAATGGGGGCGGGAAATGAGCAGTTCTTC.

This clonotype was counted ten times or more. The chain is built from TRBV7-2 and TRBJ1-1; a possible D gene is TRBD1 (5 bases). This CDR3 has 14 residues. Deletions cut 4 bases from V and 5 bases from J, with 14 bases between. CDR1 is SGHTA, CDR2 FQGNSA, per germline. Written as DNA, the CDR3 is TGTGCCAGCAGCTCGGGGGTGGCGGGGACTGAAGCTTTCTTT. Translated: CASSSGVAGTEAFF.

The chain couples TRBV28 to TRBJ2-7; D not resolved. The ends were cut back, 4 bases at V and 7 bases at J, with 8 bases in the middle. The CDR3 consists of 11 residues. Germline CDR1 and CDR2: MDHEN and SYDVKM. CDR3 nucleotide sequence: TGTGCCAGCAGTTACCAAGTGGAGCAGTACTTC. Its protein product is CASSYQVEQYF.

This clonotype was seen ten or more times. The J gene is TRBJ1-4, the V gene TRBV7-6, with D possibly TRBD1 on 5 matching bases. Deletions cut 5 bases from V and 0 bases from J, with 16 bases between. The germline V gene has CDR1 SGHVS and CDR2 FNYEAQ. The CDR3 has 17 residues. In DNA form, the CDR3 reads TGTGCCAGCAGCCCAAGGCCGGGGGGGTCAACTAATGAAAAACTGTTTTTT. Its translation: CASSPRPGGSTNEKLFF.

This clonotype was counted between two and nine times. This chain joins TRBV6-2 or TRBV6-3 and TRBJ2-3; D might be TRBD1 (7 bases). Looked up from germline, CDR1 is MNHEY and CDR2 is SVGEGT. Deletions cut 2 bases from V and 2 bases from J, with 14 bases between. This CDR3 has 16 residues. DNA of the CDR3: TGTGCCAGCAGTTACGGAGGGGACAGCGACACAGATACGCAGTATTTT. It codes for CASSYGGDSDTDTQYF.

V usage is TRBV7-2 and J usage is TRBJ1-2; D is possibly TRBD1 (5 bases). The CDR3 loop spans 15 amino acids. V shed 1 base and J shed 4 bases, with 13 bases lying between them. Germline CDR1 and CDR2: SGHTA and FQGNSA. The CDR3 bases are TGTGCCAGCAGCTTAGTCCAGGGATGGAGCTATGGCTACACCTTC. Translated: CASSLVQGWSYGYTF.

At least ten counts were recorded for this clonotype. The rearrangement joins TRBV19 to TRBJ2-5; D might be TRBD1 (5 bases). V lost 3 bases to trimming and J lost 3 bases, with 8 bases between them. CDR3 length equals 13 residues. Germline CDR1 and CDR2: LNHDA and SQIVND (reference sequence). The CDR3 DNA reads TGTGCCAGTAGTATGGGCAGGGAAGAGACCCAGTACTTC. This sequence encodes CASSMGREETQYF.

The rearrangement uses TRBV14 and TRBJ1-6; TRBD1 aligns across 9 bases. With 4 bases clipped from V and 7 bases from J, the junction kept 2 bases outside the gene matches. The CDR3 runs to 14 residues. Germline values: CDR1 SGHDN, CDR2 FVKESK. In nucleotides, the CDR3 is TGTGCCAGCAGCCCACAGGGGGCGAATTCACCCCTCCACTTT. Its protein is CASSPQGANSPLHF.

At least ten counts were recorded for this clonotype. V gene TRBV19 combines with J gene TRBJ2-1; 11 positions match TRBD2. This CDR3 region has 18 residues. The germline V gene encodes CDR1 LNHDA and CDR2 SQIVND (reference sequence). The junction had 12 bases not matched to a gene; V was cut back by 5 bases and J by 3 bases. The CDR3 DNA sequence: TGTGCCAGTAGTCCAGGTTCTAGCGGGGGGTCACTCTACAATGAGCAGTTCTTC. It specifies CASSPGSSGGSLYNEQFF.

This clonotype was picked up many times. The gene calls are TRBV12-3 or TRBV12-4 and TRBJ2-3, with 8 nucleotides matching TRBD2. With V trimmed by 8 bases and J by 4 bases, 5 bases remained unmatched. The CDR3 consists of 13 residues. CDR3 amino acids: CASGGTRSDTQYF. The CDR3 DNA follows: TGTGCCAGCGGGGGGACTAGATCAGATACGCAGTATTTT.

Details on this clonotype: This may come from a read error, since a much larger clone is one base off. CDR3 nucleotide sequence: TGTGCCAGCAGCCTCCTGCGGGCACAGATCACTGAAGCTTTCTTT. Its translation: CASSLLRAQITEAFF. The chain combines TRBV25-1 with TRBJ1-1; D is ambiguous. Trimming took 6 bases from V and 4 from J, leaving 18 bases between them. The CDR3 spans 15 residues. Germline V gives CDR1 MGHDK, CDR2 SYGVNS.